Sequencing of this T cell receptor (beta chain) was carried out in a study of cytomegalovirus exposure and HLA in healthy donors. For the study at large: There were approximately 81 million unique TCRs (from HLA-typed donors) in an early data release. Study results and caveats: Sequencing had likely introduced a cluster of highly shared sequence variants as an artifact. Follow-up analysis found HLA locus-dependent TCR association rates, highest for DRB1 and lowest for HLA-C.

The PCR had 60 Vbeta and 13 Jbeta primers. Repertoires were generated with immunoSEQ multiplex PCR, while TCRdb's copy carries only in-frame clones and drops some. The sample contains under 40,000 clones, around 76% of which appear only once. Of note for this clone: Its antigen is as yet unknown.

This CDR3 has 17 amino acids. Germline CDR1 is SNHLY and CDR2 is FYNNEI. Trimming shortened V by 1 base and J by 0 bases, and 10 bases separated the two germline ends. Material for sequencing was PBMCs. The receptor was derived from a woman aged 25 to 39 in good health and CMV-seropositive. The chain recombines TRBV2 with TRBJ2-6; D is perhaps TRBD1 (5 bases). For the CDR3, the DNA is TGTGCCAGCAGTGAAGACAGGTTCCCCTCTGGGGCCAACGTCCTGACTTTC. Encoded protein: CASSEDRFPSGANVLTF.